A selection of T cell receptor beta chains follows, all from one sample in a study of multiple sclerosis patients with progressive multifocal leukoencephalopathy. Repertoires were generated with immunoSEQ multiplex PCR, while TCRdb's copy carries only in-frame clones and drops some. The sample includes 25,000 to 30,000 clones, more than 70% of them seen just once. Sequencing was carried out using PBMCs. The receptors stem from a human donor with multiple sclerosis. Each CDR3 is given with its conserved first and last residue. A D gene is named only where the DNA matches it firmly. A row's size may be missing; if present it is once, few, many or a size class.

>TRBV18|16|TRBD1|TRBJ2-5|.
TGTGCCAGCTCACCCCCTATTACGACAGGGAAGGAGACCCAGTACTTC
CASSPPITTGKETQYF
>TRBV27|15|.|TRBJ1-6|.
TGTGCCAGCAGTTTTAACATGGATTATAATTCACCCCTCCACTTT
CASSFNMDYNSPLHF
>TRBV6-1|15|.|TRBJ1-6|few
TGTGCCAGCAGTGAAGGCGGCAGGGGAGGTTCACCCCTCCACTTT
CASSEGGRGGSPLHF
>TRBV7-9|17|.|TRBJ2-2|.
TGTGCCAGCAGCTTTGGGCGACGACAAGCGAACACCGGGGAGCTGTTTTTT
CASSFGRRQANTGELFF
>TRBV15|15|TRBD1|TRBJ2-5|.
TGTGCCACCAGCAGATGGACAGGGGGCCAAGAGACCCAGTACTTC
CATSRWTGGQETQYF
>TRBV19|15|TRBD2|TRBJ2-2|.
TGTGCCAGTAGCCGGACTAGGGAGGTCACCGGGGAGCTGTTTTTT
CASSRTREVTGELFF
>TRBV6-1|17|.|TRBJ1-3|.
TGTGCCAGCAGTGCCCGCGGCGGGGGAGGGTTTAGGGACACCATATATTTT
CASSARGGGGFRDTIYF
>TRBV11-2|16|.|TRBJ1-2|few
TGTGCCAGCAGCTTGGCCCTTATCAGGGGATCGAGTGGCTACACCTTC
CASSLALIRGSSGYTF
>TRBV19|12|.|TRBJ1-4|.
TGTGCCAGTAGTACCCTTAATGAAAAACTGTTTTTT
CASSTLNEKLFF
>TRBV30|14|.|TRBJ1-4|.
TGTGCCTGGAGCGGAGGGTCAACTAATGAAAAACTGTTTTTT
CAWSGGSTNEKLFF
>TRBV4-1|18|.|TRBJ1-6|.
TGCGCCAGCAGCCAAGAGGGAGGTCTTAGCTCCTATAATTCACCCCTCCACTTT
CASSQEGGLSSYNSPLHF
>TRBV9|15|TRBD2|TRBJ2-3|.
TGTGCCAGCAGCGTAGACGGCGGGGGGGGAAATACGCAGTATTTT
CASSVDGGGGNTQYF
>TRBV18|16|.|TRBJ1-2|.
TGTGCCAGCTCACTTTCTCGCGATAACTTCAACTATGGCTACACCTTC
CASSLSRDNFNYGYTF
>TRBV7-8|19|TRBD2|TRBJ2-1|.
TGTGCCAGCAGCCAACAGACTAGCGGGGCCCCCATAGCTTTAAATGAGCAGTTCTTC
CASSQQTSGAPIALNEQFF
>TRBV7-2|16|.|TRBJ2-1|.
TGTGCCAGCAGCTTAAGTTCAGGTGGTTCCTACAATGAGCAGTTCTTC
CASSLSSGGSYNEQFF
>TRBV5-8|15|TRBD1|TRBJ2-2|.
TGTGCCAGCAGCCCGACAGGGGCGGGCACCGGGGAGCTGTTTTTT
CASSPTGAGTGELFF
>TRBV7-3|15|.|TRBJ2-3|few
TGTGCCAGCAGCTTTGGAGGGGGGAGAACAGATACGCAGTATTTT
CASSFGGGRTDTQYF
>TRBV6-6|14|.|TRBJ2-3|.
TGTGCCAGCAGTTACTGGACAGACACAGATACGCAGTATTTT
CASSYWTDTDTQYF
>TRBV5-6|16|.|TRBJ1-3|.
TGTGCCAGCAGCTTGGCAAGCGTGGGTGGTGGAAACACCATATATTTT
CASSLASVGGGNTIYF
>TRBV6-5|13|.|TRBJ1-1|.
TGTGCCAGCAGCCCACAGGGTTCCACTGAAGCTTTCTTT
CASSPQGSTEAFF
>TRBV5-4|15|.|TRBJ2-2|.
TGTGCCAGCAGCCCAATCGACAGGGACTCCGGGGAGCTGTTTTTT
CASSPIDRDSGELFF
>TRBV18|15|TRBD1|TRBJ1-1|.
TGTGCCAGCTCACCCAGGGGGCACCTGAACACTGAAGCTTTCTTT
CASSPRGHLNTEAFF